Presented here are 23 T cell receptor beta chains from one specimen sequenced in a study of T cell repertoires in cytomegalovirus infection. TCRdb recomputed calls from the reads with MiXCR, one row per CDR3 protein. The sample shows 830,000 or so distinct CDR3 sequences, 32% of them seen only once. Which antigens these TCRs recognize remains unknown. The sample here was cultured CD8+ T cells from PBMCs, taken from culture after CMV antigen stimulation. The receptors originated from a human donor in good health (CMV status not recorded). Some clones in this sample may be carry-over from other donors' samples.

V and J are TRBV20-1 and TRBJ2-3; D possibly corresponds to TRBD1 (6 bases). This CDR3 is built from 13 residues. In germline, CDR1 is DFQATT, CDR2 SNEGSKA (reference sequence). The V gene lost 3 bases and the J gene lost 6 bases, with 13 bases spanning the gap. The CDR3, as DNA: TGCAGTGCTAGCGAACAGGGACCGGATACGCAGTATTTT. Residues: CSASEQGPDTQYF.

The rearrangement uses TRBV19 and TRBJ1-3; D is perhaps TRBD1 (6 bases). The CDR3 loop spans 16 amino acids. V lost 4 bases, J lost 0 bases, and 13 bases lay in between. The germline gives CDR1 LNHDA, CDR2 SQIVND (reference sequence). Written as DNA, the CDR3 is TGTGCCAGTAGTACTCCGGGACACTTCTCTGGAAACACCATATATTTT. Translation gives CASSTPGHFSGNTIYF.

V usage is TRBV12-5 and J usage is TRBJ1-5; TRBD1 agrees at 7 bases. Per the germline V gene, CDR1 is LGHNT and CDR2 is FRNRAP. V trimming: 2 bases; J trimming: 3 bases; junction bases outside the gene matches: 13. This CDR3 has 18 residues. The CDR3 DNA follows: TGTGCTAGTGGTTTGTTAAACCGGGACAGCTTTTTCAATCAGCCCCAGCATTTT. Encoded protein: CASGLLNRDSFFNQPQHF.

The chain joins TRBV27 to TRBJ1-1; 7 bases line up with TRBD1. Germline-derived CDR1 and CDR2 are MNHEY and SMNVEV (reference sequence). Losses at the gene ends were 3 bases for V and 7 bases for J; bases not matched to a gene: 11. This CDR3 spans 15 amino acids. CDR3 protein: CASSLRGRLGDEAFF. In nucleotides, the CDR3 is TGTGCCAGCAGTTTGAGGGGGCGGTTAGGGGATGAAGCTTTCTTT.

The chain carries TRBV20-1 and TRBJ2-3, with D perhaps being TRBD1 or TRBD2 (5 bases each). Germline V gene lookup returns CDR1 DFQATT and CDR2 SNEGSKA (reference sequence). Trimming took off 3 bases at V and 6 bases at J, with 25 bases between the two ends. CDR3 length equals 17 residues. CDR3 loop: CSARGVGDDPTDDTQYF. The CDR3 DNA is TGCAGTGCTAGGGGAGTAGGGGATGATCCGACCGACGATACGCAGTATTTT.

The chain employs TRBV15 and TRBJ2-3, with unresolved D. Per germline, CDR1 LNHNV and CDR2 YYDKDF (reference sequence). The CDR3 covers 12 residues. Deletions cut 1 base from V and 4 bases from J, with 3 bases between. CDR3 nucleotides: TGTGCCACCAGCAGAGGATCAGATACGCAGTATTTT. Translating it yields CATSRGSDTQYF.

This clonotype was recorded a few times. The chain carries TRBV12-3 or TRBV12-4 and TRBJ2-7; the D gene could be TRBD1 or TRBD2 (7 bases each). Trimming took off 6 bases at V and 6 bases at J, with 15 bases between the two ends. CDR3 length: 13 residues. The CDR3 DNA sequence: TGTGCCAGCAGCTCAGGGGGGGGTCTCGAGCAGTACGTC. Translation gives CASSSGGGLEQYV.

The chain joins TRBV2 to TRBJ1-2, with unresolved D. Trimming removed 8 bases at V and 5 bases at J, with 24 bases between. The germline gives CDR1 SNHLY, CDR2 FYNNEI. The CDR3 has 16 residues. The CDR3 sequence is CASPAYQALGGYGYTF. The CDR3 DNA follows: TGTGCCAGCCCCGCTTATCAAGCCCTGGGTGGGTATGGCTACACCTTC.

The rearrangement joins TRBV6-6 to TRBJ2-1; tentatively, D is TRBD2 (5 bases). CDR3 length: 14 amino acids. V lost 6 bases and J 5 bases, leaving 14 bases between the germline ends. Per germline, CDR1 MNHNY and CDR2 SVGAGI (reference sequence). In nucleotides, the CDR3 is TGTGCCAGCAGCCAAGGGCGGGTAAACAATGAGCAGTTCTTC. It translates to CASSQGRVNNEQFF.

This chain joins TRBV19 and TRBJ2-1; 9 bases match TRBD1. Losses at the gene ends were 5 bases for V and 7 bases for J; bases not matched to a gene: 12. CDR1 LNHDA and CDR2 SQIVND come from the germline V gene (reference sequence). CDR3 length: 16 residues. The CDR3 DNA is TGTGCCAGTAGTTTAGGGAGGACAGGGGTTGGAAATGAGCAGTTCTTC. This translates into CASSLGRTGVGNEQFF.

The CDR3 sequence is CASSYGQGAVGELFF. Written as DNA, the CDR3 is TGTGCCAGCAGCTACGGACAGGGGGCGGTCGGGGAGCTGTTTTTT. This sequence joins TRBV11-2 and TRBJ2-2; 11 bases align to TRBD1. The CDR3 loop spans 15 amino acids. The V gene's germline CDR1 is SGHAT and CDR2 FQNNGV. The V gene end was trimmed by 4 bases and the J gene end by 7 bases; junction bases not matched to a gene: 5.

The genes are TRBV6-5 and TRBJ1-6; D call uncertain. The CDR3 contains 15 residues. V lost 1 base and J lost 7, with 11 bases in between. Germline V lookup: CDR1 MNHEY, CDR2 SVGAGI. The CDR3 DNA is TGTGCCAGCAGTTACTGGGAGGGAGGGAATTCACCCCTCCACTTT. This gives the protein CASSYWEGGNSPLHF.

The chain couples TRBV27 to TRBJ1-2, with D possibly TRBD1 on 6 matching bases. The CDR3 spans 15 residues. Germline assignment: CDR1 MNHEY and CDR2 SMNVEV (reference sequence). The V and J ends lost 5 bases and 4 bases respectively, with 17 bases between them. The CDR3 loop is CASSPAAGELYGYTF. The CDR3 coding sequence is TGTGCCAGCAGTCCGGCGGCAGGGGAACTCTATGGCTACACCTTC.

The chain combines TRBV7-9 with TRBJ1-2; D not certain. V was shortened by 5 bases and J by 2 bases, with 15 bases between the two germline ends. The CDR3 is made up of 15 amino acids. Germline V gene data show CDR1 as SEHNR and CDR2 as FQNEAQ (reference sequence). The CDR3 protein is CASSVMDGSNYGYTF. Written as DNA, the CDR3 is TGTGCCAGCAGCGTTATGGACGGTTCAAACTATGGCTACACCTTC.

This clonotype was observed a handful of times. In DNA form, the CDR3 reads TGTGCCAGCAGTTTCCTAGGAGGGCCTAATGAAAAACTGTTTTTT. Translation: CASSFLGGPNEKLFF. The V gene is TRBV6-6, the J gene TRBJ1-4, with no clear D. There are 15 residues in the CDR3. From germline, CDR1 is MNHNY and CDR2 SVGAGI (reference sequence). The V end lost 4 bases, the J end lost 3 bases, and 12 bases lay between the germline ends.

This clonotype was recorded a few times. This chain uses TRBV10-3 with TRBJ2-7; the match to TRBD1 covers 9 bases. With 6 bases clipped from V and 5 bases from J, the junction kept 5 bases outside the gene matches. The CDR3 covers 13 residues. CDR1 is ENHRY, CDR2 SYGVKD, per germline. Written as DNA, the CDR3 is TGTGCCATCAGCTCGACAGGGGGAGACGAGCAGTACGTC. Protein sequence: CAISSTGGDEQYV.

The rearrangement joins TRBV15 to TRBJ1-5; no firm D call. This CDR3 has 14 residues. The germline CDR1 and CDR2 sequences are LNHNV and YYDKDF (reference sequence). The germline V and J ends were trimmed by 1 base and 3 bases, with 7 bases remaining between them. CDR3 sequence reads: CATSRAGFNQPQHF. The DNA for the CDR3 is TGTGCCACCAGCAGAGCGGGCTTCAATCAGCCCCAGCATTTT.

With respect to this clonotype: A clone one base away is much larger, so this may be a read error. DNA for the CDR3: TGTGCCAGCAGCTTAGACTCCATGGAAGAAAACACCATATATTTT. Protein: CASSLDSMEENTIYF. This sequence joins TRBV7-2 and TRBJ1-3; D ambiguous. Germline assignment: CDR1 SGHTA and CDR2 FQGNSA. Deletions cut 1 base from V and 6 bases from J, with 13 bases between. The CDR3 has 15 residues.

The chain has TRBV6-2 or TRBV6-3 and TRBJ1-1; 8 nucleotides line up with TRBD1. Germline CDR1 and CDR2: MNHEY and SVGEGT. This CDR3 is built from 14 residues. Germline trimming cut 5 bases from V and 6 bases from J; bases unmatched to any gene: 8. The CDR3 coding sequence is TGTGCCAGCAGTCCTACAGGGGGTTTCTCTGAAGCTTTCTTT. It translates to CASSPTGGFSEAFF.

The J gene is TRBJ2-1, the V gene TRBV10-3, with 8 bases identical to TRBD1. V was clipped by 8 bases and J by 15 bases; unmatched bases: 18. The CDR3 spans 14 residues. Germline V gives CDR1 ENHRY, CDR2 SYGVKD. CDR3 amino acids: CAIREGPGDRSSFF. The DNA for the CDR3 is TGTGCCATCCGCGAGGGGCCAGGGGACAGGTCGTCGTTCTTC.

This clonotype appeared once. The chain has TRBV7-9 and TRBJ1-1, with D hard to call. Germline values: CDR1 SEHNR, CDR2 FQNEAQ (reference sequence). The V end was cut by 5 bases, the J end by 3 bases, with 16 bases between. This CDR3 spans 15 amino acids. The DNA of the CDR3 is TGTGCCAGCAGCCCTTGGGAGGGTCTGGACACTGAAGCTTTCTTT. Its translation is CASSPWEGLDTEAFF. The variable domain in full, completed from reference TRBV7-9 and TRBJ1-1, reads DTGVSQNPRHKITKRGQNVTFRCDPISEHNRLYWYRQTLGQGPEFLTYFQNEAQLEKSRLLSDRFSAERPKGSFSTLEIQRTEQGDSAMYLCASSPWEGLDTEAFFGQGTRLTVV.

The chain links TRBV12-3 or TRBV12-4 to TRBJ2-2; 7 bases line up with TRBD2. Trimming at V came to 3 bases and at J to 5 bases, leaving 9 bases not matched to a gene. This CDR3 is 16 amino acids long. CDR3 in DNA: TGTGCCAGCAGTTTTTCTTCTAGCGGTGAAACCGGGGAGCTGTTTTTT. Its protein product is CASSFSSSGETGELFF.

Of note for this clonotype: One base away lies a much larger clone, so this may be a sequencing read error. The rearrangement joins TRBV7-6 to TRBJ1-6; D remains ambiguous. This CDR3 comprises 17 residues. The germline V gene encodes CDR1 SGHVS and CDR2 FNYEAQ. CDR3 in amino acids: CANSLDIGQTYNSPLHF. Written as DNA, the CDR3 is TGTGCCAACAGCTTAGATATAGGGCAAACCTATAATTCACCCCTCCACTTT.